Here is one T cell receptor (beta chain) with its context. From germline, CDR1 is SGHNT and CDR2 YYREEE (reference sequence). The ends were cut back, 1 base at V and 4 bases at J, with 16 bases in the middle. CDR3 size: 16 residues. This entry is derived from a study of T cells in Graves' hyperthyroidism and ophthalmopathy. The source material, RNA transcripts, was used to amplify TCR beta CDR3 regions. Researchers ran a first-round RT-PCR on the TCR CDR3 using the HTBI primer set. One entry per CDR3 protein results from TCRdb running MiXCR on the multiplex PCR reads. This table holds some 380,000 distinct CDR3 sequences, about 14% found once. Hyperthyroidism was newly diagnosed in patients aged 18 to 65 (duration under 2 months).

The chain uses TRBV5-4 and TRBJ2-3; D uncertain. The sequenced sample consisted of blood. The origin of this receptor is a man aged 25-40 years with Graves' hyperthyroidism that later progressed to Graves' ophthalmopathy. DNA of the CDR3: TGTGCCAGCAGCTTGAATAAGGGCTCAGGACCAGATACGCAGTATTTT. Encoded protein: CASSLNKGSGPDTQYF.